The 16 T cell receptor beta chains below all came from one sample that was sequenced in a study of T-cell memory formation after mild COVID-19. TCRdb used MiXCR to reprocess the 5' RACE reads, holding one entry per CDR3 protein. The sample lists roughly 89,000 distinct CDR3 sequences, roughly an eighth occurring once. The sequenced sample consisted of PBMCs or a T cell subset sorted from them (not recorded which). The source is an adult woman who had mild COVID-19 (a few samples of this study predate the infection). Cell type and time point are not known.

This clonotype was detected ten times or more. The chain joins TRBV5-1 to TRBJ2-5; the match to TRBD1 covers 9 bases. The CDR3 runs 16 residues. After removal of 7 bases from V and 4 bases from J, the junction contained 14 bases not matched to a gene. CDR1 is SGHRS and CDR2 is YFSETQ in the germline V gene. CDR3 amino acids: CASGTTGGGVGETQYF. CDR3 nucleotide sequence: TGCGCCAGCGGCACAACAGGGGGCGGTGTAGGAGAGACCCAGTACTTC.

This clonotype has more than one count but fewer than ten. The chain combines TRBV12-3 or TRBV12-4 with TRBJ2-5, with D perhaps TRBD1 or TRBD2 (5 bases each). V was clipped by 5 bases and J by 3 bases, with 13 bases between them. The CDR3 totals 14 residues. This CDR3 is CASSLLGAEETQYF. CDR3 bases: TGTGCCAGCAGTCTGCTCGGGGCCGAAGAGACCCAGTACTTC.

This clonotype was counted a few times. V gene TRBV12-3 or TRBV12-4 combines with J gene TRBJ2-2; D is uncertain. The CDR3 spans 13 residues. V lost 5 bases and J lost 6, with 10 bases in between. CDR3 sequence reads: CASSPDPAGELFF. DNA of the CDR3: TGTGCCAGCAGTCCCGACCCCGCCGGGGAGCTGTTTTTT.

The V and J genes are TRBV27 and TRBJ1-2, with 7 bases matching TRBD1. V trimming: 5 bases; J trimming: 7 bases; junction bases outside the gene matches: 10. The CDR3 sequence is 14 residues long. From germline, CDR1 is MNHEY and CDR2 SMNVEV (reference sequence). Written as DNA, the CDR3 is TGTGCCAGCAGTATCGGGACAGCAGGGTCTGGCTACACCTTC. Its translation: CASSIGTAGSGYTF.

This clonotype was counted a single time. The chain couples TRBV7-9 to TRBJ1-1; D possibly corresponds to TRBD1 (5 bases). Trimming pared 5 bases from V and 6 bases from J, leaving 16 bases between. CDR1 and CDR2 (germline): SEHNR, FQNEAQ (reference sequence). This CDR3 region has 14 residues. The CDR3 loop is CASSPRDLGAEAFF. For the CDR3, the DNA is TGTGCCAGCAGCCCGAGGGACCTGGGGGCTGAAGCTTTCTTT. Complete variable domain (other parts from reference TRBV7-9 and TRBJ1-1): DTGVSQNPRHKITKRGQNVTFRCDPISEHNRLYWYRQTLGQGPEFLTYFQNEAQLEKSRLLSDRFSAERPKGSFSTLEIQRTEQGDSAMYLCASSPRDLGAEAFFGQGTRLTVV.

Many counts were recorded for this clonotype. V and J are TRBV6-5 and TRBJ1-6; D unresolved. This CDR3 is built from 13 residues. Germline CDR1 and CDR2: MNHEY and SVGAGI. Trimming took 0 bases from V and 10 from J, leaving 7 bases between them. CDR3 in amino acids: CASSYSEESPLHF. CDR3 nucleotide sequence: TGTGCCAGCAGTTACTCGGAAGAGTCACCCCTCCACTTT.

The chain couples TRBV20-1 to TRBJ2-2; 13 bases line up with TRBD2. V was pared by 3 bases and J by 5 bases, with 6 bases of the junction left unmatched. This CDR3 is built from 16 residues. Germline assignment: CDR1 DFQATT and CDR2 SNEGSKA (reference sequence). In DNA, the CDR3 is TGCAGTGCTAGTGGACTAGCGGGAGATCAGACCGGGGAGCTGTTTTTT. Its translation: CSASGLAGDQTGELFF.

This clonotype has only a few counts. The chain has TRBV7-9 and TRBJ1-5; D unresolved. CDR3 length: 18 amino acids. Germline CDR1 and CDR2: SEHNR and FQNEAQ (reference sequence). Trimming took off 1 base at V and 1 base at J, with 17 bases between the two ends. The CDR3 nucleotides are TGTGCCAGCAGCTTAGGGTCGTACGGGAGTGGGAGCAATCAGCCCCAGCATTTT. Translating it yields CASSLGSYGSGSNQPQHF.

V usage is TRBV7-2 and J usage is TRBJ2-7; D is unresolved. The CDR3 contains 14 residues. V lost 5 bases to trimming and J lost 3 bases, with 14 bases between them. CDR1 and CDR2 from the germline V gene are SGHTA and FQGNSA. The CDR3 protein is CASSLGKALYEQYF. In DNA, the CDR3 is TGTGCCAGCAGCCTAGGAAAGGCTCTCTACGAGCAGTACTTC.

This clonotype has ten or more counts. CDR3 nucleotide sequence: TGTGCCAGCAGTTACGAAGGTCCGTACAATGAGCAGTTCTTC. Residues: CASSYEGPYNEQFF. The V and J genes are TRBV6-2 or TRBV6-3 and TRBJ2-1; D is unclear. V lost 2 bases and J lost 4, with 9 bases in between. Germline CDR1 MNHEY, CDR2 SVGEGT. This CDR3 has 14 amino acids.

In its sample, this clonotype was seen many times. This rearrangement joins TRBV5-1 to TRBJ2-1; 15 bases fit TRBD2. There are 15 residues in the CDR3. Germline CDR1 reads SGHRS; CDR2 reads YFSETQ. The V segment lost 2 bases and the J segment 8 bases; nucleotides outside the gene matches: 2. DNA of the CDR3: TGCGCCAGCAGCTTTGGACTAGCGGGGGGGTATGAGCAGTTCTTC. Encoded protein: CASSFGLAGGYEQFF.

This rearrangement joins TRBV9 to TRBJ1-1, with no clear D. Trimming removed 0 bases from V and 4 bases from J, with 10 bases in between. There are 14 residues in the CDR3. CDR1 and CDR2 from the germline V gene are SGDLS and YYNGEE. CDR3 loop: CASSVDDEPTEAFF. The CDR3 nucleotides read TGTGCCAGCAGCGTAGATGACGAGCCCACTGAAGCTTTCTTT.

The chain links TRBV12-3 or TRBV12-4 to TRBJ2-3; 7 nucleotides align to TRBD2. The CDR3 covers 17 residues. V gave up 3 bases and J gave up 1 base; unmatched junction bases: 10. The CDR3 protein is CASSFPSGRTGTDTQYF. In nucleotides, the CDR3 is TGTGCCAGCAGTTTCCCTAGCGGAAGAACCGGCACAGATACGCAGTATTTT.

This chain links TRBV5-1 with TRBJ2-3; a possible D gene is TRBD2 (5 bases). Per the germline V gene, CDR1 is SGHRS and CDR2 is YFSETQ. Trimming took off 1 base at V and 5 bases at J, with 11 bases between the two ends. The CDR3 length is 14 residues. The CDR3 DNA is TGCGCCAGCAGCTTGATTCTCGCGGGAGATACGCAGTATTTT. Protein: CASSLILAGDTQYF.

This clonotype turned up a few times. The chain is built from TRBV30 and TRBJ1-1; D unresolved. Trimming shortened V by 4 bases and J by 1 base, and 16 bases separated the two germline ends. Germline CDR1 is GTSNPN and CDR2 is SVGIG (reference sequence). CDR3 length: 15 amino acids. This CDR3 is CAWTLPWQRNTEAFF. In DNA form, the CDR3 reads TGTGCCTGGACCCTCCCCTGGCAGCGGAACACTGAAGCTTTCTTT.

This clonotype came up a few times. The CDR3 is CSARGTVGNSPLHF. The CDR3 bases are TGCAGTGCTCGGGGGACAGTCGGCAATTCACCCCTCCACTTT. The rearrangement uses TRBV20-1 and TRBJ1-6; 7 nucleotides line up with TRBD1. Germline loops: CDR1 DFQATT, CDR2 SNEGSKA (reference sequence). The CDR3 loop spans 14 amino acids. The V and J ends lost 5 bases and 7 bases, in that order; junction bases with no gene match: 8.